The TCR beta chain described here comes from a study of blood T cell repertoires in COVID-19. Overall study context: Material from acute and convalescent COVID-19 was sourced from the United States, Italy and Spain. T cells, B-cell-depleted T cells, or PBMCs supplied cDNA or gDNA.

Germline V gene data show CDR1 as SGHNT and CDR2 as YENEEA. V was trimmed by 1 base and J by 1 base, leaving 8 bases between them. The length of the CDR3 is 14 residues. Here immunoSEQ multiplex PCR was the method, and the copy in TCRdb shows in-frame clones only, minus some. Of more than 90,000 clones in the sample, 70% to 90% were seen once. The material sequenced was peripheral blood. This TCR derives from a man between 40 and 49 years old with acute or convalescent COVID-19. The V call is TRBV11-3, the J call TRBJ2-7, with no clear D. The CDR3 protein is CASSLVPGSYEQYF. The CDR3 bases are TGTGCCAGCAGCTTAGTCCCCGGTTCCTACGAGCAGTACTTC.